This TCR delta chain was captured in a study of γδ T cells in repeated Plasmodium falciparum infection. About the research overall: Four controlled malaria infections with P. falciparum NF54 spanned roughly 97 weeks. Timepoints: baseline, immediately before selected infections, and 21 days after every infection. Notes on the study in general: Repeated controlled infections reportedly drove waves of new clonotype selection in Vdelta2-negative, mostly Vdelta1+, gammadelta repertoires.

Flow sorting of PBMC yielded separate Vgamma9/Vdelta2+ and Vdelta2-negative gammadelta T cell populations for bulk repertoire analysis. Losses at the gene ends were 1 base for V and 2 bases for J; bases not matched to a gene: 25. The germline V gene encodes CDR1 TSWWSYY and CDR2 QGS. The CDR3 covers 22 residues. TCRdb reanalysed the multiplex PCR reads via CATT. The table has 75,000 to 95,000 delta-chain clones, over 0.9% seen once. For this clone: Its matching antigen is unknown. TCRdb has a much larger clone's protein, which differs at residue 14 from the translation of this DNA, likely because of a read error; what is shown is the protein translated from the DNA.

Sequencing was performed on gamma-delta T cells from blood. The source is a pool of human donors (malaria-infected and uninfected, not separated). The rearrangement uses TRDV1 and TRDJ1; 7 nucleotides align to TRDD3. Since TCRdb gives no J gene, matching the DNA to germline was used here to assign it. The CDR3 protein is CALGEQPYAGALVAGDTDKLIF. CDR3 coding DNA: TGTGCTCTTGGGGAACAGCCCTACGCTGGTGCTTTAGTAGCGGGGGATACCGATAAACTCATCTTT.